This entry lists 26 T cell receptor beta chains sequenced from one sample in a study of shared clonotypes between healthy human individuals. Data came from immunoSEQ multiplex PCR; TCRdb stores just in-frame clones and leaves some out. The table includes under 2,000,000 clones, 85% to 95% detected once. Naive CD8 cells comprised CD45RO-negative, CCR7-positively selected cells, excluding terminally differentiated effector memory CD45RA+ cells. Material for sequencing was naive CD8+ T cells sorted from blood. These receptors all come from a man between 18 and 35 years old in good health.

V usage is TRBV11-2 and J usage is TRBJ2-7; tentatively, D is TRBD2 (7 bases). From germline, CDR1 is SGHAT and CDR2 FQNNGV. There are 15 residues in the CDR3. Trimming removed 3 bases at V and 4 bases at J, with 16 bases between. In DNA form, the CDR3 reads TGTGCCAGCAGCTTCGGACTGGGGGGGCTTTACGAGCAGTACTTC. This codes for CASSFGLGGLYEQYF.

This chain uses TRBV5-5 with TRBJ2-1, with no clear D. This CDR3 region has 12 residues. The germline V gene has CDR1 SGHKS and CDR2 YYEKEE (reference sequence). Trimming stripped 4 bases from V and 4 bases from J, with 6 bases between. The CDR3 spells CASSPGYNEQFF. CDR3 nucleotide sequence: TGTGCCAGCAGCCCCGGATACAATGAGCAGTTCTTC.

The chain combines TRBV7-9 with TRBJ1-5; possible D gene TRBD1, 6 bases. Trimming pared 3 bases from V and 5 bases from J, leaving 11 bases between. Germline loops: CDR1 SEHNR, CDR2 FQNEAQ (reference sequence). CDR3 length: 14 amino acids. The CDR3 is CASSLDSPYQPQHF. The CDR3, as DNA: TGTGCCAGCAGCTTGGACAGTCCTTATCAGCCCCAGCATTTT.

V gene TRBV5-4 combines with J gene TRBJ2-1; D is unresolved. From germline, CDR1 is SGHNT and CDR2 YYREEE (reference sequence). CDR3 length: 14 residues. V lost 1 base to trimming and J lost 7 bases, with 12 bases between them. The CDR3 DNA follows: TGTGCCAGCAGCTTGAATCCCTCTTGGAATGAGCAGTTCTTC. Its translation is CASSLNPSWNEQFF.

The chain links TRBV19 to TRBJ1-2; D remains ambiguous. Trimming pared 4 bases from V and 1 base from J, leaving 7 bases between. CDR1 is LNHDA and CDR2 is SQIVND in the germline V gene (reference sequence). The CDR3 has 13 amino acids. The CDR3 coding sequence is TGTGCCAGTAGTAACCGACTTAACTATGGCTACACCTTC. The encoded protein is CASSNRLNYGYTF.

DNA of the CDR3: TGTGCCAGCAGCTTACTTGGCGGGTCCACCGGGGAGCTGTTTTTT. As protein: CASSLLGGSTGELFF. The J gene is TRBJ2-2, the V gene TRBV7-3; TRBD2 might be the D (5 bases). V was trimmed by 2 bases and J by 4 bases, leaving 11 bases between them. The germline CDR1 and CDR2 sequences are SGHTA and FQGTGA. The CDR3 has 15 residues.

This clone was recorded once. The chain is built from TRBV6-6 and TRBJ2-7; 7 nucleotides line up with TRBD1. The V and J ends lost 2 bases and 2 bases, in that order; junction bases with no gene match: 3. Germline CDR1 reads MNHNY; CDR2 reads SVGAGI (reference sequence). The CDR3 sequence is 14 residues long. The CDR3, as DNA: TGTGCCAGCAGTTACGTCGACAGGGCCTACGAGCAGTACTTC. It codes for CASSYVDRAYEQYF.

CDR3 amino acids: CASSLNPWAGAHTGELFF. CDR3 coding DNA: TGTGCCAGCAGTTTGAACCCATGGGCGGGGGCACACACCGGGGAGCTGTTTTTT. This chain links TRBV27 with TRBJ2-2; perhaps TRBD2 as D (7 bases). Germline-derived CDR1 and CDR2 are MNHEY and SMNVEV (reference sequence). V was trimmed by 3 bases and J by 3 bases, leaving 20 bases between them. The CDR3 consists of 18 residues.

The chain combines TRBV10-3 with TRBJ2-7; D gene ambiguous. Germline V gene sequence: CDR1 ENHRY, CDR2 SYGVKD. Trimming removed 2 bases from V and 0 bases from J, with 8 bases in between. The CDR3 sequence is 14 residues long. CDR3 amino acids: CAISEPGLSYEQYF. CDR3 in DNA: TGTGCCATCAGTGAGCCGGGTCTCTCCTACGAGCAGTACTTC.

CDR3 in amino acids: CASSLTQWDPFRGGYTF. The DNA of the CDR3 is TGTGCCAGCAGCTTAACCCAGTGGGACCCATTCAGGGGTGGCTACACCTTC. The chain couples TRBV7-9 to TRBJ1-2; perhaps TRBD1 as D (6 bases). The CDR3 totals 17 residues. Germline V gene data show CDR1 as SEHNR and CDR2 as FQNEAQ (reference sequence). V was pared by 2 bases and J by 7 bases, with 23 bases between.

Only one count was recorded for this clone. The V call is TRBV5-4, the J call TRBJ2-3; D remains ambiguous. V was shortened by 0 bases and J by 1 base, with 15 bases between the two germline ends. The germline V gene has CDR1 SGHNT and CDR2 YYREEE (reference sequence). The CDR3 extends over 17 amino acids. As DNA, the CDR3 is TGTGCCAGCAGCTTGGTGGGGATATCGAGCGGCACAGATACGCAGTATTTT. Residues: CASSLVGISSGTDTQYF.

As for this clone: This CDR3 is also generated by other DNA sequences in the sample. The chain employs TRBV7-9 and TRBJ1-1; D may be TRBD1 (6 bases). CDR3 size: 15 residues. Germline CDR1 reads SEHNR; CDR2 reads FQNEAQ (reference sequence). The V gene lost 1 base and the J gene lost 0 bases, with 9 bases spanning the gap. The CDR3 here is CASSLEQGMNTEAFF. CDR3 DNA: TGTGCCAGCAGCTTAGAACAGGGTATGAACACTGAAGCTTTCTTT.

The CDR3 loop reads CASSPLGHEAFF. The CDR3 DNA sequence: TGTGCCAGCAGTCCTCTCGGACACGAAGCTTTCTTT. V usage is TRBV28 and J usage is TRBJ1-1, with D perhaps TRBD1 (5 bases). This CDR3 region has 12 residues. V lost 5 bases, J lost 8 bases, and 12 bases lay in between. In germline, CDR1 is MDHEN, CDR2 SYDVKM.

The V and J genes are TRBV16 and TRBJ1-5; D unclear. There are 13 residues in the CDR3. Looked up from germline, CDR1 is KGHSY and CDR2 is FQNENV. V lost 6 bases and J lost 8, with 14 bases in between. The CDR3 region is CASRGIDFKPQHF. As DNA, the CDR3 is TGTGCCAGCAGGGGTATAGACTTCAAGCCCCAGCATTTT. The complete variable domain, with remaining parts taken from reference TRBV16 and TRBJ1-5, reads GEEVAQTPKHLVRGEGQKAKLYCAPIKGHSYVFWYQQVLKNEFKFLISFQNENVFDETGMPKERFSAKCLPNSPCSLEIQATKLEDSAVYFCASRGIDFKPQHFGDGTRLSIL.

The chain links TRBV28 to TRBJ2-5; TRBD2 aligns across 15 bases. The ends lost 6 bases at V and 5 bases at J; junction bases unmatched: 10. The CDR3 totals 17 residues. CDR1 MDHEN and CDR2 SYDVKM come from the germline V gene. CDR3 DNA sequence: TGTGCCAGCAGAACCGGACTAGCGGGGGGGGCTGGGGAGACCCAGTACTTC. Encoded protein: CASRTGLAGGAGETQYF.

This clone is a singleton in its sample. The chain couples TRBV10-3 to TRBJ1-5; TRBD1 matches 7 bases. This CDR3 has 15 residues. The germline gives CDR1 ENHRY, CDR2 SYGVKD. Unmatched junction bases numbered 2, after V lost 0 bases and J lost 3 bases. CDR3 nucleotide sequence: TGTGCCATCAGTGAGTCGGACAGGTACAATCAGCCCCAGCATTTT. Translation gives CAISESDRYNQPQHF.

The chain is built from TRBV7-9 and TRBJ1-2; D ambiguous. The CDR3 spans 16 residues. Germline CDR1 SEHNR, CDR2 FQNEAQ (reference sequence). The V and J ends lost 5 bases and 4 bases respectively, with 20 bases between them. In DNA, the CDR3 is TGTGCCAGCAGCCACGAAGGCAGTACGCTACCCTATGGCTACACCTTC. Amino acid sequence: CASSHEGSTLPYGYTF. Complete variable domain (other parts from reference TRBV7-9 and TRBJ1-2): DTGVSQNPRHKITKRGQNVTFRCDPISEHNRLYWYRQTLGQGPEFLTYFQNEAQLEKSRLLSDRFSAERPKGSFSTLEIQRTEQGDSAMYLCASSHEGSTLPYGYTFGSGTRLTVV.

The J gene is TRBJ2-7, the V gene TRBV10-3; 9 bases line up with TRBD1. The CDR3 has 15 amino acids. Germline lookup yields CDR1 ENHRY and CDR2 SYGVKD. Trimming at V came to 8 bases and at J to 0 bases, leaving 8 bases not matched to a gene. The CDR3 DNA reads TGTGCCATCGGGACGGGACAGGGTCCCTCCTACGAGCAGTACTTC. Amino acid sequence: CAIGTGQGPSYEQYF.

The chain recombines TRBV13 with TRBJ2-7, with 8 bases that match TRBD1. V trimming: 4 bases; J trimming: 5 bases; junction bases outside the gene matches: 4. Germline lookup yields CDR1 PRHDT and CDR2 FYEKMQ (reference sequence). CDR3 size: 13 residues. CDR3 bases: TGTGCCAGCAGCTACGGACAGGGTAACGAGCAGTACTTC. Encoded protein: CASSYGQGNEQYF.

The chain uses TRBV7-3 and TRBJ1-3; perhaps TRBD1 as D (6 bases). The germline V gene encodes CDR1 SGHTA and CDR2 FQGTGA. The CDR3 is 19 amino acids. Trimming took off 1 base at V and 4 bases at J, with 23 bases between the two ends. DNA for the CDR3: TGTGCCAGCAGCTTAAAGTTCGGGGGCAAAGTCGTCTCCGGAAACACCATATATTTT. Its translation is CASSLKFGGKVVSGNTIYF.

V is TRBV7-9 and J is TRBJ2-4, with D tentatively TRBD1 (6 bases). CDR1 and CDR2 (germline): SEHNR, FQNEAQ (reference sequence). V was cut by 5 bases and J by 0 bases, with 11 bases left in between. The CDR3 runs to 15 residues. CDR3 residues: CASSNEGEAKNIQYF. The CDR3 bases are TGTGCCAGCAGCAACGAGGGGGAAGCCAAAAACATTCAGTACTTC.

In the case of this clone: Other nucleotide sequences from this sample produce the same CDR3. CDR3 DNA sequence: TGTGCCAGCAGCGTAGGGGGGACCGGGGCCTACGAGCAGTACTTC. Translated: CASSVGGTGAYEQYF. The chain employs TRBV9 and TRBJ2-7; D is perhaps TRBD1 or TRBD2 (5 bases each). The V gene's germline CDR1 is SGDLS and CDR2 YYNGEE. Trimming pared 0 bases from V and 2 bases from J, leaving 12 bases between. This CDR3 has 15 residues.

A single count supports this clone. The chain joins TRBV30 to TRBJ2-1, with 11 bases lining up with TRBD1. The germline CDR1 and CDR2 sequences are GTSNPN and SVGIG (reference sequence). V dropped 3 bases and J dropped 7; count of bases not matched to a gene: 5. The CDR3 extends over 14 amino acids. The CDR3 region is CAWREGQGVNEQFF. DNA of the CDR3: TGTGCCTGGAGAGAGGGACAGGGGGTTAATGAGCAGTTCTTC.

This clone appeared a single time. The rearrangement uses TRBV4-1 and TRBJ2-1, with 9 bases fitting TRBD1. CDR1 MGHRA and CDR2 YSYEKL come from the germline V gene. Trimming cost V 3 bases and J 5 bases; bases outside gene matches: 8. This CDR3 is 16 amino acids long. This CDR3 is CASSQAGTGINNEQFF. CDR3 bases: TGCGCCAGCAGCCAGGCCGGGACAGGGATCAACAATGAGCAGTTCTTC.

This clone showed up just once. V is TRBV28 and J is TRBJ2-7; no reliable D call. Germline-derived CDR1 and CDR2 are MDHEN and SYDVKM. The CDR3 loop spans 13 amino acids. V was trimmed by 3 bases and J by 3 bases, leaving 9 bases between them. The chain's CDR3 is CASSLQKFYEQYF. In DNA, the CDR3 is TGTGCCAGCAGTTTGCAGAAATTCTACGAGCAGTACTTC.

The J gene is TRBJ2-1, the V gene TRBV29-1, with 14 bases lining up with TRBD2. The CDR3 totals 15 residues. The germline gives CDR1 SQVTM, CDR2 ANQGSEA. The junction had 4 bases not matched to a gene; V was cut back by 3 bases and J by 6 bases. The CDR3 DNA sequence: TGCAGCGTTGAGGGACTAGCGGGAGTGGGCAATGAGCAGTTCTTC. Translating it yields CSVEGLAGVGNEQFF.